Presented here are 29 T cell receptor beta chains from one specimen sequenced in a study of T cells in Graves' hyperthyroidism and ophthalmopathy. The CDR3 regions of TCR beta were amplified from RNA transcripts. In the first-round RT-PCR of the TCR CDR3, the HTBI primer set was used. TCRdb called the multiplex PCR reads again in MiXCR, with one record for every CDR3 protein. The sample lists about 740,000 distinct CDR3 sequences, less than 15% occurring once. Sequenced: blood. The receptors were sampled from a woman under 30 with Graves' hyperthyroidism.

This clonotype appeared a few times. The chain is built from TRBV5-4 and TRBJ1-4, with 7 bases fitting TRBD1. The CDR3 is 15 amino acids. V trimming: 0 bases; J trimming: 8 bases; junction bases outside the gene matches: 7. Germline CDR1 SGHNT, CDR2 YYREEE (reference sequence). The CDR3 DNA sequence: TGTGCCAGCAGCTTGGATAAGGGGGCCTTGGAAAAACTGTTTTTT. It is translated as CASSLDKGALEKLFF.

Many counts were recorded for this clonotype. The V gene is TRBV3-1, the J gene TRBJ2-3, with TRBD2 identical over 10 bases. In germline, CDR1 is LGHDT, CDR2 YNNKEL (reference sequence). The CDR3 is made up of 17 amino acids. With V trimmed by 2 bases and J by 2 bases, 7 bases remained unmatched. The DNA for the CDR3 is TGTGCCAGCAGCCAAAGACGGACTAGCGGCTTCACAGATACGCAGTATTTT. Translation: CASSQRRTSGFTDTQYF.

CDR3 coding DNA: TGCAGTGCTACGCGGGGGGTACGGGCCTACGAGCAGTACTTC. As protein: CSATRGVRAYEQYF. This chain uses TRBV20-1 with TRBJ2-7; TRBD2 matches 8 bases. CDR1 is DFQATT, CDR2 SNEGSKA, per germline (reference sequence). This CDR3 contains 14 residues. V shed 4 bases and J 2 bases; nucleotides not matched to a gene: 7.

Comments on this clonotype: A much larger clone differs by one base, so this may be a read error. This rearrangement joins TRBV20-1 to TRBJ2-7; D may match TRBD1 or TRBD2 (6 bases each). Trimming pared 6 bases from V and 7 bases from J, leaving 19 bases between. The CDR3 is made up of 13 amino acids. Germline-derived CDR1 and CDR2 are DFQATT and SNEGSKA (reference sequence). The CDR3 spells CSAAGRGRGEQYF. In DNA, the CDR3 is TGCAGTGCAGCGGGCAGGGGACGTGGGGAGCAGTACTTC.

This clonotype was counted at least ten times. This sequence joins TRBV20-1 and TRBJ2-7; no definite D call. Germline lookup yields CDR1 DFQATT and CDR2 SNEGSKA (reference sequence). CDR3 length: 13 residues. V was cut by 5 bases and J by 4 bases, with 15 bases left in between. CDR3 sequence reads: CSASSTANYEQYF. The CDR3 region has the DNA TGCAGTGCTTCTTCAACCGCCAATTACGAGCAGTACTTC.

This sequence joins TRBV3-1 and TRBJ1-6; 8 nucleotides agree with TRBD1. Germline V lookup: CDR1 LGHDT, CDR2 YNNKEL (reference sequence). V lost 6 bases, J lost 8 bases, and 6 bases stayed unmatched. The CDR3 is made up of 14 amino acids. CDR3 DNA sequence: TGTGCCAGCAGTCAGGACAGGGTGGATTCACCCCTCCACTTT. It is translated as CASSQDRVDSPLHF.

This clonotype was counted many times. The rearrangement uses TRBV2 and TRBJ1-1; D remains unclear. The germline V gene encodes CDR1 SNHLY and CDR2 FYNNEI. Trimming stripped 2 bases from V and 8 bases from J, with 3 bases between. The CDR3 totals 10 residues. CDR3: CASSEPEAFF. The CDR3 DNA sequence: TGTGCCAGCAGTGAACCGGAAGCTTTCTTT. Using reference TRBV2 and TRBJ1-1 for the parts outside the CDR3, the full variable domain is EPEVTQTPSHQVTQMGQEVILRCVPISNHLYFYWYRQILGQKVEFLVSFYNNEISEKSEIFDDQFSVERPDGSNFTLKIRSTKLEDSAMYFCASSEPEAFFGQGTRLTVV.

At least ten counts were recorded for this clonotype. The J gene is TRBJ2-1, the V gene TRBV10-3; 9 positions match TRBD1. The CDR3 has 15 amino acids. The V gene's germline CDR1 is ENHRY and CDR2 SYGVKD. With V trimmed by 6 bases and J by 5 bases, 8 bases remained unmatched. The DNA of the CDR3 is TGTGCCATCAGCTTAACCGGGACAGGGAACAATGAGCAGTTCTTC. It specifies CAISLTGTGNNEQFF.

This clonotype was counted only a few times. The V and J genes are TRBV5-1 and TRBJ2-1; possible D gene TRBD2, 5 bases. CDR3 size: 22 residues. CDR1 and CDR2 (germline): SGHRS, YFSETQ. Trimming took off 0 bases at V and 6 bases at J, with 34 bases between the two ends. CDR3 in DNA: TGCGCCAGCAGCTTGGATCCCACCTTAATATGGCTAGCTCGAACCTATCCCAATGAGCAGTTCTTC. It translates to CASSLDPTLIWLARTYPNEQFF.

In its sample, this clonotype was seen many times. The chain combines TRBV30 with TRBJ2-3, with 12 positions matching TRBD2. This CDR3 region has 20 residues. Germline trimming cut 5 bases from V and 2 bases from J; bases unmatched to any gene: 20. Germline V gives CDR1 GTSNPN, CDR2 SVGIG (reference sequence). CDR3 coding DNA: TGTGCCTGGCGTAGTCGGAGAGCTAGCGGGAGGGCGAAGTACACAGATACGCAGTATTTT. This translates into CAWRSRRASGRAKYTDTQYF.

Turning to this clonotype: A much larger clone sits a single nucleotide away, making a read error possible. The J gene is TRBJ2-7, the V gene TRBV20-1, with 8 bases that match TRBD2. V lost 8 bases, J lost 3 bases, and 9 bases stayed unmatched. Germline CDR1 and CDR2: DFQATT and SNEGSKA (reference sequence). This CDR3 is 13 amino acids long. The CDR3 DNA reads TGCAGTAGCGCCGCCGGGACTAGCTACGAGCAGTACTTC. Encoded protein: CSSAAGTSYEQYF.

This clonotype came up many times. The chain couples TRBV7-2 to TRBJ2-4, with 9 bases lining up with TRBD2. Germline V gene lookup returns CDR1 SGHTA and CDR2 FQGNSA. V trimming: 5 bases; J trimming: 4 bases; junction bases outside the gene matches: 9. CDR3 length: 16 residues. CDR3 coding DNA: TGTGCCAGCAGCCAGATAGGCGGGAGGGCAAAAAACATTCAGTACTTC. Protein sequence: CASSQIGGRAKNIQYF.

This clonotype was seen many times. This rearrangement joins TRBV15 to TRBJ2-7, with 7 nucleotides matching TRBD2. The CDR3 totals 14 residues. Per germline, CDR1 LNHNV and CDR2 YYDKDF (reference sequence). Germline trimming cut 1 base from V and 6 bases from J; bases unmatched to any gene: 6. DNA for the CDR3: TGTGCCACCAGCAGAGGTGGGGAGGGAGCCGAGCAGTACTTC. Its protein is CATSRGGEGAEQYF. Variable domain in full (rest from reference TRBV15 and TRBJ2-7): DAMVIQNPRYQVTQFGKPVTLSCSQTLNHNVMYWYQQKSSQAPKLLFHYYDKDFNNEADTPDNFQSRRPNTSFCFLDIRSPGLGDTAMYLCATSRGGEGAEQYFGPGTRLTVT.

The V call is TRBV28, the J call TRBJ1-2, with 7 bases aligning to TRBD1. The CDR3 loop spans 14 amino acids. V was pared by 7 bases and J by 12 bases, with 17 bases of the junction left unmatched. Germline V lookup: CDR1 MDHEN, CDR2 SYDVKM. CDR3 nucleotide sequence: TGTGCCAGCACCCCCCAAGTGACAGGGTGGGATAACACCTTC. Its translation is CASTPQVTGWDNTF.

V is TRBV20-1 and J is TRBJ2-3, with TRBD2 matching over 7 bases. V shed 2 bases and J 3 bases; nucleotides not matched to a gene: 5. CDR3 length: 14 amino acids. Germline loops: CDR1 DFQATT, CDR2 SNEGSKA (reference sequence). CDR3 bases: TGCAGTGCTAGAAGCCAGCGGGGTACAGATACGCAGTATTTT. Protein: CSARSQRGTDTQYF.

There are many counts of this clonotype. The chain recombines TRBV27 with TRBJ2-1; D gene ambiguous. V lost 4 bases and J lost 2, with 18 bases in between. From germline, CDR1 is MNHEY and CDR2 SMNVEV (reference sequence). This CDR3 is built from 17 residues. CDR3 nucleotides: TGTGCCAGCAGTTCCCCCCGGTCGTTGCGGACCTACAATGAGCAGTTCTTC. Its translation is CASSSPRSLRTYNEQFF.

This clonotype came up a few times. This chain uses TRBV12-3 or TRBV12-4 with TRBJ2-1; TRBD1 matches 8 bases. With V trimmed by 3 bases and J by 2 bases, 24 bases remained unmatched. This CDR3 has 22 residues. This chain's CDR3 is CASSFWVRRQGLRIRAYNEQFF. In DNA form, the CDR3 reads TGTGCCAGCAGTTTTTGGGTCAGAAGACAGGGGCTGAGGATCAGGGCCTACAATGAGCAGTTCTTC.

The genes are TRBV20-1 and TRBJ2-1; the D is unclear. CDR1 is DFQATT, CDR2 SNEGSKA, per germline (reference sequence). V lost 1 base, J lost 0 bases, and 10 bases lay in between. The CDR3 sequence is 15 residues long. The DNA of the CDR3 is TGCAGTGCTAGAGTTGGGGTCAGCTCCTACAATGAGCAGTTCTTC. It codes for CSARVGVSSYNEQFF.

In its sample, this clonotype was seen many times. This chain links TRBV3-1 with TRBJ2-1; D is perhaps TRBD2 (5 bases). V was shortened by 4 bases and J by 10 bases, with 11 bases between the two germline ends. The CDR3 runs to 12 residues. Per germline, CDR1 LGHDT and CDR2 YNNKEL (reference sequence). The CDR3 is CASSRLEEEQFF. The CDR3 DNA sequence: TGTGCCAGCAGCCGCTTGGAGGAAGAGCAGTTCTTC.

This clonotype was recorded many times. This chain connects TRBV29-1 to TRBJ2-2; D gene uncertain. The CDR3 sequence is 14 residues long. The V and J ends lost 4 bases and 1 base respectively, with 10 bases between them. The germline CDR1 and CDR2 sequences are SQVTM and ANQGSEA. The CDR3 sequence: CSVGSVGNTGELFF. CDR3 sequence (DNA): TGCAGCGTTGGGAGCGTGGGGAACACCGGGGAGCTGTTTTTT.

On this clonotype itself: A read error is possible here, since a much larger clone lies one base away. CDR3 DNA sequence: TGTGCCTGCCGCCGACGCGGTTACAATGAGCAGTTCTTC. As protein: CACRRRGYNEQFF. This rearrangement joins TRBV28 to TRBJ2-1; no clear D gene. Germline assignment: CDR1 MDHEN and CDR2 SYDVKM. The CDR3 consists of 13 residues. The V end was cut by 11 bases, the J end by 4 bases, with 15 bases between.

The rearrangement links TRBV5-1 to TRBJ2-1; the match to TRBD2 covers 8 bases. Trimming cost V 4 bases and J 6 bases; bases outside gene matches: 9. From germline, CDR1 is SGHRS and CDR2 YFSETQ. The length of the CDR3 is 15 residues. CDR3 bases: TGCGCCAGCAGCCCCCCCCGGGAGGGGTCCAATGAGCAGTTCTTC. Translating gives CASSPPREGSNEQFF.

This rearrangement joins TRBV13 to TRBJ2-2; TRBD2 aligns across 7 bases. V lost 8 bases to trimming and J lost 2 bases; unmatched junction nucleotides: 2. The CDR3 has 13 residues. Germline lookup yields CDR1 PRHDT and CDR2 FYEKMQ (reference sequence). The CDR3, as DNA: TGTGCCAGCCAGGGACTAAACACCGGGGAGCTGTTTTTT. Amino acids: CASQGLNTGELFF.

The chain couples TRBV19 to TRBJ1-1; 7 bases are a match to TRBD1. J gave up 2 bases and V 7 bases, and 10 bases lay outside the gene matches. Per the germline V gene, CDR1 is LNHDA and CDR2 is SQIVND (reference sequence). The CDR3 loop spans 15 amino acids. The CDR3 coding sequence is TGTGCCAGTAATGACCCGGGGACAGCAAACACTGAAGCTTTCTTT. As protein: CASNDPGTANTEAFF.

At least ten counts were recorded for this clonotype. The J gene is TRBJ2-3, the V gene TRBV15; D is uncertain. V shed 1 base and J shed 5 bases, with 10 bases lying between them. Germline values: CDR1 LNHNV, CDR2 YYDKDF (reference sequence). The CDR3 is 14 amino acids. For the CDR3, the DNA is TGTGCCACCAGCAGAGCAGTCCAGGTAGATACGCAGTATTTT. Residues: CATSRAVQVDTQYF. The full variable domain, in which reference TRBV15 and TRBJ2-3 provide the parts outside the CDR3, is DAMVIQNPRYQVTQFGKPVTLSCSQTLNHNVMYWYQQKSSQAPKLLFHYYDKDFNNEADTPDNFQSRRPNTSFCFLDIRSPGLGDTAMYLCATSRAVQVDTQYFGPGTRLTVL.

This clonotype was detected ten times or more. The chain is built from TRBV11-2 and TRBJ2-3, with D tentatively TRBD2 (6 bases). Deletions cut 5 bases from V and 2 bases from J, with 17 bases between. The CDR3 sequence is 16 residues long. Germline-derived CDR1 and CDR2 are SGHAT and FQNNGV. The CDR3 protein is CASSPLGGTSTDTQYF. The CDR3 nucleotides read TGTGCCAGCAGCCCCCTCGGCGGGACTTCCACAGATACGCAGTATTTT.

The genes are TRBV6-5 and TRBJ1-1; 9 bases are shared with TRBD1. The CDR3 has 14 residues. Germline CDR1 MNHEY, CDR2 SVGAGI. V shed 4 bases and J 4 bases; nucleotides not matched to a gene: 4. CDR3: CASSFTGGTTEAFF. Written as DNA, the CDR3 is TGTGCCAGCAGTTTTACAGGGGGCACCACTGAAGCTTTCTTT.

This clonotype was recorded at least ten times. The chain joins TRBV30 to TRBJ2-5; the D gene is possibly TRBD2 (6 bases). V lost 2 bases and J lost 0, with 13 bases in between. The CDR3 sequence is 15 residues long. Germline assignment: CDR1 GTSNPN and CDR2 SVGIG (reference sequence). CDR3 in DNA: TGTGCCTGGAGTTTCCTAGCGTGGTACCAAGAGACCCAGTACTTC. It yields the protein CAWSFLAWYQETQYF.

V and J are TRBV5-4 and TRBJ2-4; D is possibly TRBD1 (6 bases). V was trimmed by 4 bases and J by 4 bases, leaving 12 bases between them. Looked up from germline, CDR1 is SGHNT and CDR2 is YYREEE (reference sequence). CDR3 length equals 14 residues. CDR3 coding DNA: TGTGCCAGCAGCCCCGGGACAAATAAAAACATTCAGTACTTC. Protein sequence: CASSPGTNKNIQYF.